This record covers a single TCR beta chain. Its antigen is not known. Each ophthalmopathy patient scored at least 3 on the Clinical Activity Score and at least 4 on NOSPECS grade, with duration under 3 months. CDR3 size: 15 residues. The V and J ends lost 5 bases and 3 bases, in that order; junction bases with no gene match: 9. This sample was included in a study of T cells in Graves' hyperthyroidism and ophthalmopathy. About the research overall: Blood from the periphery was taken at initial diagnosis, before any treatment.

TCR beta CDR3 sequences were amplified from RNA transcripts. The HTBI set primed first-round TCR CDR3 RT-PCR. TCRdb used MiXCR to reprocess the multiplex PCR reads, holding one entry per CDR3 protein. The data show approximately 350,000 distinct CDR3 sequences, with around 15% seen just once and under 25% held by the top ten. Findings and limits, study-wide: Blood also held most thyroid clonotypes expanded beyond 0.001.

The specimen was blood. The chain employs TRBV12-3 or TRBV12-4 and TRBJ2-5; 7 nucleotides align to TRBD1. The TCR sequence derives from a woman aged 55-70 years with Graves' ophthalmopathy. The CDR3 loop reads CASSPTGLIKETQYF. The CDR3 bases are TGTGCCAGCAGTCCGACAGGGTTGATCAAAGAGACCCAGTACTTC.